The 14 T cell receptor beta chains listed next were all sequenced from one sample in a study of T-cell memory formation after mild COVID-19. A single record per CDR3 protein comes from TCRdb applying MiXCR to the 5' RACE reads. The sample has a few hundred thousand distinct CDR3 sequences, about 21% seen once; the top ten hold roughly an eighth. Source material: PBMCs or a T cell subset sorted from them (not recorded which). These receptors were taken from an adult woman who had mild COVID-19 (a few samples of this study predate the infection). Cell type and time point are not known.

The chain recombines TRBV4-2 with TRBJ2-7; the match to TRBD2 covers 9 bases. This CDR3 region has 16 residues. Germline CDR1 and CDR2: LGHNA and YNFKEQ. Trimming took 0 bases from V and 2 from J; bases not matched to a gene: 5. The CDR3 loop reads CASSQDLSGGTYEQYF. In DNA form, the CDR3 reads TGTGCCAGCAGCCAAGATCTTAGCGGGGGTACCTACGAGCAGTACTTC.

This clonotype was observed a few times. V is TRBV29-1 and J is TRBJ2-1; 11 bases map to TRBD2. CDR3 length equals 15 residues. After removal of 5 bases from V and 4 bases from J, the junction contained 7 bases not matched to a gene. The germline CDR1 and CDR2 sequences are SQVTM and ANQGSEA. CDR3 sequence: CSVLQGLAVYNEQFF. DNA for the CDR3: TGCAGCGTTCTCCAGGGACTAGCGGTGTACAATGAGCAGTTCTTC.

The rearrangement links TRBV5-6 to TRBJ2-3; 13 bases line up with TRBD2. The J segment lost 1 base and the V segment lost 6 bases, leaving 14 bases of the junction unmatched. The CDR3 spans 19 residues. CDR1 is SGHDT, CDR2 YYEEEE, per germline. The CDR3 sequence is CASTLSGLAGVWGTDTQYF. CDR3 in DNA: TGTGCCAGCACCTTATCTGGACTAGCGGGAGTATGGGGCACAGATACGCAGTATTTT.

The rearrangement uses TRBV20-1 and TRBJ1-5; TRBD1 matches 8 bases. CDR3 size: 16 residues. Germline CDR1 is DFQATT and CDR2 is SNEGSKA (reference sequence). V gave up 0 bases and J gave up 9 bases; unmatched junction bases: 13. CDR3 protein: CSAREPGQERGGPQHF. CDR3 in DNA: TGCAGTGCTAGAGAGCCGGGACAGGAGAGAGGTGGGCCCCAGCATTTT.

The chain uses TRBV29-1 and TRBJ2-3; tentatively, D is TRBD1 or TRBD2 (6 bases each). Trimming shortened V by 6 bases and J by 3 bases, and 16 bases separated the two germline ends. CDR1 is SQVTM and CDR2 is ANQGSEA in the germline V gene. This CDR3 contains 14 residues. The CDR3 protein is CSVQRAQGTDTQYF. The CDR3, as DNA: TGCAGCGTGCAGCGGGCTCAGGGGACAGATACGCAGTATTTT.

V gene TRBV7-2 combines with J gene TRBJ2-1, with D unresolved. Trimming removed 3 bases at V and 9 bases at J, with 9 bases between. This CDR3 comprises 12 residues. Germline V gene sequence: CDR1 SGHTA, CDR2 FQGNSA. This chain's CDR3 is CASSLPSVEQFF. CDR3 nucleotides: TGTGCCAGCAGCTTGCCCAGTGTTGAGCAGTTCTTC.

The CDR3 bases are TGTGCCAGCAGTGAAGTAAAACGGACCTTTGGCACCGGGGAGCTGTTTTTT. This encodes CASSEVKRTFGTGELFF. This chain connects TRBV6-1 to TRBJ2-2; D is unclear. Germline loops: CDR1 MNHNS, CDR2 SASEGT. The V and J ends lost 1 base and 4 bases respectively, with 16 bases between them. The CDR3 is made up of 17 amino acids.

This clonotype has more than one count but fewer than ten. The genes are TRBV7-9 and TRBJ1-1; no definite D call. Germline lookup yields CDR1 SEHNR and CDR2 FQNEAQ (reference sequence). This CDR3 spans 14 amino acids. Trimming left V 2 bases short and J 4 bases short, with 11 bases between. CDR3 sequence (DNA): TGTGCCAGCAGCTTAAAAGGTTGGACCACTGAAGCTTTCTTT. Translated, it gives CASSLKGWTTEAFF.

This clonotype was detected a few times. The V call is TRBV3-1, the J call TRBJ1-1, with 10 bases fitting TRBD1. Germline V gene lookup returns CDR1 LGHDT and CDR2 YNNKEL (reference sequence). CDR3 length: 15 amino acids. V dropped 3 bases and J dropped 7; count of bases not matched to a gene: 8. CDR3 residues: CASSHSDRGPREAFF. The CDR3, as DNA: TGTGCCAGCAGCCATTCAGACAGGGGGCCTCGTGAAGCTTTCTTT.

There are a few counts of this clonotype. The chain carries TRBV19 and TRBJ2-3, with 14 positions matching TRBD2. CDR3 size: 17 residues. CDR1 and CDR2 from the germline V gene are LNHDA and SQIVND (reference sequence). The V and J ends lost 3 bases and 7 bases, in that order; junction bases with no gene match: 9. This CDR3 is CASSIEPTSGGAYTQYF. The DNA for the CDR3 is TGTGCCAGTAGTATCGAGCCGACTAGCGGGGGGGCATATACGCAGTATTTT.

V and J are TRBV29-1 and TRBJ1-1; D possibly corresponds to TRBD1 (6 bases). Per germline, CDR1 SQVTM and CDR2 ANQGSEA. Deletions cut 6 bases from V and 1 base from J, with 15 bases between. CDR3 size: 14 residues. This CDR3 reads CSVPLQGRNTEAFF. DNA of the CDR3: TGCAGCGTACCTCTACAGGGAAGGAACACTGAAGCTTTCTTT.

V gene TRBV20-1 combines with J gene TRBJ1-5; D gene uncertain. The CDR3 covers 15 residues. The V and J ends lost 6 bases and 4 bases respectively, with 19 bases between them. Germline CDR1 and CDR2: DFQATT and SNEGSKA (reference sequence). Here the CDR3 DNA reads TGCAGTGCCCCGCCGAGGCCCGGTTCGAATCAGCCCCAGCATTTT. It translates to CSAPPRPGSNQPQHF.

In this sample, this clonotype turned up a few times. The chain employs TRBV20-1 and TRBJ2-7; 7 nucleotides line up with TRBD1. The CDR3 is 14 residues long. The J segment lost 2 bases and the V segment lost 1 base, leaving 5 bases of the junction unmatched. Germline loops: CDR1 DFQATT, CDR2 SNEGSKA (reference sequence). CDR3 nucleotide sequence: TGCAGTGCTAGAGGCACAGGGGCAACCTACGAGCAGTACTTC. Translating gives CSARGTGATYEQYF.

This chain links TRBV11-2 with TRBJ2-6; 10 bases agree with TRBD1. The CDR3 is 18 residues long. V shed 1 base and J 4 bases; nucleotides not matched to a gene: 7. Germline V gene data show CDR1 as SGHAT and CDR2 as FQNNGV. In nucleotides, the CDR3 is TGTGCCAGCAGCTTAGCGGTGGGACAGGGGTCCGGGGCCAACGTCCTGACTTTC. It encodes CASSLAVGQGSGANVLTF.